The clone carrying this TCR beta chain was detected only a few times. The protocol was immunoSEQ multiplex PCR, while the TCRdb copy is restricted to in-frame clones and leaves out a portion. The data hold about 50,000 clones, with 75% to 85% observed a single time. Trimming shortened V by 3 bases and J by 5 bases, and 7 bases separated the two germline ends. The CDR3 extends over 12 amino acids. Germline values: CDR1 LNHDA, CDR2 SQIVND (reference sequence). This sample was included in a study of early stage breast cancer tumors. Study information: Each sample averaged around 10-fold read coverage.

The sequenced sample consisted of blood. This receptor was taken from a person between 50 and 60 years old with breast cancer. The chain uses TRBV19 and TRBJ1-2; D gene ambiguous. CDR3 sequence: CASSMGDYGYTF. In DNA, the CDR3 is TGTGCCAGTAGTATGGGTGATTATGGCTACACCTTC.